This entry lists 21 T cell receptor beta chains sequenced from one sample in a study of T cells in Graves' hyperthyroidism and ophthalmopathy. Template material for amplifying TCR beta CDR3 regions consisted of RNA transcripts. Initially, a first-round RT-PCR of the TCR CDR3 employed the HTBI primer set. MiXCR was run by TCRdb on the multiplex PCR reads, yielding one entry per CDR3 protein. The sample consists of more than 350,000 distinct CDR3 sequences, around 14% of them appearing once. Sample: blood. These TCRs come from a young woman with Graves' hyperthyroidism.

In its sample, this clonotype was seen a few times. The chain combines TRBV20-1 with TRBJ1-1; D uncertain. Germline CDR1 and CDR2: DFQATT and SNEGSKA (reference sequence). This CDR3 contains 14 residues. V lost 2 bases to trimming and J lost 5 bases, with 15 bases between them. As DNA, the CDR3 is TGCAGTGCTAGACGAAGGTTATCTGGGACTGAAGCTTTCTTT. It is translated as CSARRRLSGTEAFF.

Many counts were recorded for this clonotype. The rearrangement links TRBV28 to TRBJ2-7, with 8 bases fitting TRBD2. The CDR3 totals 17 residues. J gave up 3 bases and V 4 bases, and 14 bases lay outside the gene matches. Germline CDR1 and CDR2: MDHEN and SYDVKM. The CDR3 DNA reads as TGTGCCAGCAGTTCACCCGGGGGGGGGCAGGCTATCTACGAGCAGTACTTC. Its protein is CASSSPGGGQAIYEQYF. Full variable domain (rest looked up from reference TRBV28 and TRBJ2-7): DVKVTQSSRYLVKRTGEKVFLECVQDMDHENMFWYRQDPGLGLRLIYFSYDVKMKEKGDIPEGYSVSREKKERFSLILESASTNQTSMYLCASSSPGGGQAIYEQYFGPGTRLTVT.

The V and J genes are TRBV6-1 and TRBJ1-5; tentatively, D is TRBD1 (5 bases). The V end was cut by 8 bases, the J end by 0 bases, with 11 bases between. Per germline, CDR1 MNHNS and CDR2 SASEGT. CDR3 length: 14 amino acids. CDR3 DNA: TGTGCCAGCCGCGGGGCGGTTAGCAATCAGCCCCAGCATTTT. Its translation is CASRGAVSNQPQHF.

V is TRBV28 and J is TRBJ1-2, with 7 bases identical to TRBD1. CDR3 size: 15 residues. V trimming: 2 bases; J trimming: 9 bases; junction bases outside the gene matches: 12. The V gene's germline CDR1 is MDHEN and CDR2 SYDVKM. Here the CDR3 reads CASSLGLTGASSYTF. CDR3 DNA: TGTGCCAGCAGTTTAGGTTTAACAGGGGCAAGCAGCTACACCTTC.

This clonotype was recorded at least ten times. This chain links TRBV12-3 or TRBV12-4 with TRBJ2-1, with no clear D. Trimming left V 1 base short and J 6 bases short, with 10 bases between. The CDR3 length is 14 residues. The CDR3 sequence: CASSLVPTVNEQFF. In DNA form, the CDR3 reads TGTGCCAGCAGTTTAGTCCCTACAGTCAATGAGCAGTTCTTC.

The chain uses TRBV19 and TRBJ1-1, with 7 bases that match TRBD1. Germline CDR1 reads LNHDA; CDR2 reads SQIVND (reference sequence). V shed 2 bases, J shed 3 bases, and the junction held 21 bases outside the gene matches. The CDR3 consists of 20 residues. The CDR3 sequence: CASSIRATNIKQGRDTEAFF. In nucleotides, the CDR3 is TGTGCCAGTAGTATAAGAGCGACTAATATCAAACAGGGGAGGGACACTGAAGCTTTCTTT.

The CDR3 sequence is CSAFNSRGTGNTIYF. The CDR3 DNA reads TGCAGTGCTTTTAATAGCCGTGGGACTGGAAACACCATATATTTT. V usage is TRBV20-1 and J usage is TRBJ1-3, with unresolved D. Trimming stripped 5 bases from V and 2 bases from J, with 16 bases between. This CDR3 contains 15 residues. The germline V gene has CDR1 DFQATT and CDR2 SNEGSKA (reference sequence).

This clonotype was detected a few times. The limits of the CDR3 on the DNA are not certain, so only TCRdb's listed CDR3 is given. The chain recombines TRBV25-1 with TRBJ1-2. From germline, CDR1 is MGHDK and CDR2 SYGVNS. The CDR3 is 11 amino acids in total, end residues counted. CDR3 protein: CARIYLCGYTF.

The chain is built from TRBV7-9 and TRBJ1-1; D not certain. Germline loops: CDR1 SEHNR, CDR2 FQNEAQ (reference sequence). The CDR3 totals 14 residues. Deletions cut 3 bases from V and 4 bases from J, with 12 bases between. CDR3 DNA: TGTGCCAGCAGCTTGGTGGAGGGAGGCACTGAAGCTTTCTTT. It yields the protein CASSLVEGGTEAFF.

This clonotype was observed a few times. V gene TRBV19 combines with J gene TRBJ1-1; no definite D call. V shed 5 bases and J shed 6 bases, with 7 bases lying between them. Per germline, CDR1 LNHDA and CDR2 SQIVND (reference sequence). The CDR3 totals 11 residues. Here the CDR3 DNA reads TGTGCCAGTAGTCTGGCGGCTGAAGCTTTCTTT. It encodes CASSLAAEAFF.

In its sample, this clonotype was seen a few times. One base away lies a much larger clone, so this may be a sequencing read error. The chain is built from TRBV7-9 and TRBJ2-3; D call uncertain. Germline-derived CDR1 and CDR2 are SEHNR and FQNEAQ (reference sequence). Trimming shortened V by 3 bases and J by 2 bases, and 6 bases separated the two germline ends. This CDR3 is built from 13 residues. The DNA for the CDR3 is TGTGCCAGCAGCTTTTGGTCCACAGATACGCAGTATTTT. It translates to CASSFWSTDTQYF.

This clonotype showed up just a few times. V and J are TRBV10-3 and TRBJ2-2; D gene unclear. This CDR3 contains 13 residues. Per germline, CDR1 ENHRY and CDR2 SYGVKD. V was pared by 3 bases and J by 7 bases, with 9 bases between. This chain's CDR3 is CAISETFGGELFF. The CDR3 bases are TGTGCCATCAGTGAAACATTCGGCGGGGAGCTGTTTTTT.

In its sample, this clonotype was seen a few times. CDR3 loop: CASSFGGATNTGELFF. CDR3 DNA: TGTGCCAGCAGCTTTGGGGGGGCGACGAACACCGGGGAGCTGTTTTTT. The V and J genes are TRBV7-8 and TRBJ2-2; the D gene is possibly TRBD2 (7 bases). Germline CDR1 SGHVS, CDR2 FQNEAQ. Trimming removed 3 bases at V and 0 bases at J, with 11 bases between. The CDR3 has 16 residues.

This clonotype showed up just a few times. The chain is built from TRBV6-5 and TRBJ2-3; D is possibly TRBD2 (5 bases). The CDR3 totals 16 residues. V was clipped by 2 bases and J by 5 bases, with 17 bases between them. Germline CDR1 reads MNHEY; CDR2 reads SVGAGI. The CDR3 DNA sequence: TGTGCCAGCAGTTACGGGAGTGGCATTGTGGGAGATACGCAGTATTTT. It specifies CASSYGSGIVGDTQYF.

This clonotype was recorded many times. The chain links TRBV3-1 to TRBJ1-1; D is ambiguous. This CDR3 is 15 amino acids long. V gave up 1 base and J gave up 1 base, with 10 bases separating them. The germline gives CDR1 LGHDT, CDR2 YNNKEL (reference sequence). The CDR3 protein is CASSQGSHSNTEAFF. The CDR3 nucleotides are TGTGCCAGCAGCCAAGGATCCCACTCGAACACTGAAGCTTTCTTT. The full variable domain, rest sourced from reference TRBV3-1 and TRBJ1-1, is DTAVSQTPKYLVTQMGNDKSIKCEQNLGHDTMYWYKQDSKKFLKIMFSYNNKELIINETVPNRFSPKSPDKAHLNLHINSLELGDSAVYFCASSQGSHSNTEAFFGQGTRLTVV.

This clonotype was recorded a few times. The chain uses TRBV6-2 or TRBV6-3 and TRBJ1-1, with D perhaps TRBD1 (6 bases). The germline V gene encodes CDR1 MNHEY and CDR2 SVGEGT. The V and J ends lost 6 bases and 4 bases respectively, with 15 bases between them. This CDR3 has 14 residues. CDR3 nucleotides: TGTGCCAGCAGACGGACCACAGGGCTCACTGAAGCTTTCTTT. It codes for CASRRTTGLTEAFF.

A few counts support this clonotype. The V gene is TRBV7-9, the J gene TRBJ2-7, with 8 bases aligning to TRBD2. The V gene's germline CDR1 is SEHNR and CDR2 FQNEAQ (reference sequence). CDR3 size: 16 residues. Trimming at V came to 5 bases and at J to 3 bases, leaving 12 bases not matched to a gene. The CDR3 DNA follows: TGTGCCAGCAGCCCGCTTGGTTGGCTAGCGGGCTACGAGCAGTACTTC. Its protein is CASSPLGWLAGYEQYF.

CDR3 in DNA: TGTGCCACCAGCAGAGTACAGGGATCCCCCGGGGAGCTGTTTTTT. Residues: CATSRVQGSPGELFF. The rearrangement joins TRBV15 to TRBJ2-2; a weak D match, TRBD1 (6 bases). Germline lookup yields CDR1 LNHNV and CDR2 YYDKDF (reference sequence). The CDR3 totals 15 residues. Trimming pared 1 base from V and 6 bases from J, leaving 12 bases between.

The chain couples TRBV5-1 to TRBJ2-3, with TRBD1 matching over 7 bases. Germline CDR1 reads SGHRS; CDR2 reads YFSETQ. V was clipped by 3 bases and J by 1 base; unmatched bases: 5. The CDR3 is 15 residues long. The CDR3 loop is CASSSTGVRTDTQYF. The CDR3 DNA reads TGCGCCAGCAGCTCCACAGGGGTACGCACAGATACGCAGTATTTT.

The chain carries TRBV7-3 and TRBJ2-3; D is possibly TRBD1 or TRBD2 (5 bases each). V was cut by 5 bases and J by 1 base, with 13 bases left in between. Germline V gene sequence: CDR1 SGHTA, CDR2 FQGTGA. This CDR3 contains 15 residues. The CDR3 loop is CASSAGAVGTDTQYF. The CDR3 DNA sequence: TGTGCCAGCAGCGCCGGGGCGGTGGGCACAGATACGCAGTATTTT.

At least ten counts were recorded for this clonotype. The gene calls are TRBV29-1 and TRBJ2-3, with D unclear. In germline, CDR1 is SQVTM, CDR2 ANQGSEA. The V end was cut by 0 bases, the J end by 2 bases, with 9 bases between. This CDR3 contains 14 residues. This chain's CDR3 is CSVEDSHSTDTQYF. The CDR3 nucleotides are TGCAGCGTTGAAGATAGCCATTCCACAGATACGCAGTATTTT.